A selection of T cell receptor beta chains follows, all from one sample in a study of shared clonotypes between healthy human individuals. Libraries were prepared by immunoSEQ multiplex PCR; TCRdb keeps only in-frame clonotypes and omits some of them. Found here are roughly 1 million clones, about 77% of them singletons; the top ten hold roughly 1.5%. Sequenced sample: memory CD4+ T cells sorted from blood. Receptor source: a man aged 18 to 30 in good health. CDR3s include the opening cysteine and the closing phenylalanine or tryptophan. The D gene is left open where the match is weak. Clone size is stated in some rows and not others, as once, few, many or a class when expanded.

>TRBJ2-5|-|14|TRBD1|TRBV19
CASSTTGVGETQYF
TGTGCCAGTAGTACCACAGGGGTTGGAGAGACCCAGTACTTC
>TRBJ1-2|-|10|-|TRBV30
CAGAFYGYTF
TGTGCCGGGGCCTTCTATGGCTACACCTTC
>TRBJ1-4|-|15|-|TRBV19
CASSTQGSTNEKLFF
TGTGCCAGTAGTACGCAGGGATCAACTAATGAAAAACTGTTTTTT
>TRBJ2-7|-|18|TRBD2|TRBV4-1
CASSQDHGLAEKTYEQYF
TGCGCCAGCAGCCAAGATCATGGACTAGCGGAGAAGACTTACGAGCAGTACTTC
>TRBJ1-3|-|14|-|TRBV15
CATSIGYQGNTIYF
TGTGCCACCAGCATCGGGTATCAGGGAAACACCATATATTTT
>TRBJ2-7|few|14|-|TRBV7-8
CASSLVGHIYEQYF
TGTGCCAGCAGCTTAGTGGGACACATCTACGAGCAGTACTTC
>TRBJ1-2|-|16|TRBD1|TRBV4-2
CASSQGGQGGNYGYTF
TGTGCCAGCAGCCAAGGGGGACAGGGAGGTAACTATGGCTACACCTTC
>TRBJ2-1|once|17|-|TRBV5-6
CASSQAGHNTPYNEQFF
TGTGCCAGCAGTCAAGCTGGGCATAATACGCCCTACAATGAGCAGTTCTTC
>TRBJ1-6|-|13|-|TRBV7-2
CASSLLYNSPLHF
TGTGCCAGCAGCTTACTGTACAATTCGCCCCTCCACTTT
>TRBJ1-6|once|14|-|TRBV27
CASSWRSYNSPLHF
TGTGCCAGCAGTTGGCGCTCCTATAATTCACCCCTCCACTTT
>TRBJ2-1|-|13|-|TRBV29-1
CSVQVGGHNEQFF
TGCAGCGTTCAAGTGGGCGGTCACAATGAGCAGTTCTTC
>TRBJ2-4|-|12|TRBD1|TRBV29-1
CSVGQGAGIQYF
TGCAGCGTGGGACAGGGGGCGGGCATTCAGTACTTC
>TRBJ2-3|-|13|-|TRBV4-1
CASGRGALDTQYF
TGCGCCAGCGGGCGTGGGGCATTAGATACGCAGTATTTT
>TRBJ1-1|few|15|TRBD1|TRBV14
CASSHTSGTGFLAFF
TGTGCCAGCAGCCACACATCCGGGACAGGGTTCTTAGCTTTCTTT
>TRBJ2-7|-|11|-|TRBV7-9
CASSLTYEQYF
TGTGCCAGCAGCTTGACCTACGAGCAGTACTTC
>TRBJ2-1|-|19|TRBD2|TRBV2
CASSESRFTPTSGRARQFF
TGTGCCAGCAGTGAATCACGCTTTACCCCGACTAGCGGGAGGGCCCGGCAGTTCTTC
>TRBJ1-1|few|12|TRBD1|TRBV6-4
CASRQGTGQAFF
TGTGCCAGCAGGCAAGGGACAGGGCAAGCTTTCTTT
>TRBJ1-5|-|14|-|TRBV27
CASSPRGGGQPQHF
TGTGCCAGCAGTCCTCGGGGGGGTGGACAGCCCCAGCATTTT
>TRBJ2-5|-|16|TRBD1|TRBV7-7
CASSPRQGASQETQYF
TGTGCTAGCAGCCCACGGCAGGGGGCTAGCCAAGAGACCCAGTACTTC
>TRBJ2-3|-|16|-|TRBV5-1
CASSRWGIDSTDTQYF
TGCGCCAGCAGCAGGTGGGGGATAGATAGCACAGATACGCAGTATTTT
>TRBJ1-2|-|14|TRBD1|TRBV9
CASSAQGSSYGYTF
TGTGCCAGCAGCGCACAGGGGTCCTCCTACGGCTACACCTTC
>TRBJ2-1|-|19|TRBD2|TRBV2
CASSESTYWTSGGIDEQFF
TGTGCCAGCAGCGAAAGTACATATTGGACTAGCGGGGGGATCGATGAGCAGTTCTTC
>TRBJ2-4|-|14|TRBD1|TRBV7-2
CASSTGVSGAIQYF
TGTGCCAGCAGCACAGGGGTGAGTGGGGCCATTCAGTACTTC
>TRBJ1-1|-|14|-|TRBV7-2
CASSLDRSSTEAFF
TGTGCCAGCAGCTTAGATCGTTCTTCGACTGAAGCTTTCTTT
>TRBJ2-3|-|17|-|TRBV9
CASSVGRSGRTTDTQYF
TGTGCCAGCAGCGTAGGCAGATCAGGGAGGACCACAGATACGCAGTATTTT
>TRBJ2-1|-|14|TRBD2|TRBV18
CASSPAAGENEQFF
TGTGCCAGCTCGCCTGCAGCGGGGGAGAATGAGCAGTTCTTC
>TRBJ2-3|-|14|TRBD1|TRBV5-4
CASSGDRFGDTQYF
TGTGCCAGCAGCGGGGACAGGTTCGGAGATACGCAGTATTTT
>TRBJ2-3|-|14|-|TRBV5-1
CASSLSGVTDTQYF
TGCGCCAGCAGCTTGTCCGGGGTTACAGATACGCAGTATTTT
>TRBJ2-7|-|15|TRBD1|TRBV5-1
CASSLQRTGAYEQYF
TGCGCCAGCAGCTTACAGAGGACAGGAGCCTACGAGCAGTACTTC
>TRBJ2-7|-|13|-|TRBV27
CASSLGGKGEQYF
TGTGCCAGCAGTTTAGGGGGGAAGGGCGAGCAGTACTTC
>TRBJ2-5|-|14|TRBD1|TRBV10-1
CASSDLRGPETQYF
TGCGCCAGCAGCGATCTCAGGGGGCCGGAGACCCAGTACTTC
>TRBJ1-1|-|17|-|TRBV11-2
CASSLERAPGGNTEAFF
TGTGCCAGCAGCTTAGAGCGGGCTCCAGGCGGGAACACTGAAGCTTTCTTT
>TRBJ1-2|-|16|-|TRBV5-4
CASSLSTGLAQYGYTF
TGTGCCAGCAGCCTTTCAACAGGGCTCGCCCAATATGGCTACACCTTC
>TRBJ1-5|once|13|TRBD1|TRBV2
CASGLTGFQPQHF
TGTGCCAGCGGTCTGACAGGGTTTCAGCCCCAGCATTTT
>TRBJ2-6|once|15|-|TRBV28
CASSSPGSGANVLTF
TGTGCCAGCAGTTCCCCAGGGTCTGGGGCCAACGTCCTGACTTTC
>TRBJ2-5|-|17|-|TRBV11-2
CASSLGGRGQGKETQYF
TGTGCCAGCAGCTTAGGAGGAAGGGGCCAGGGTAAAGAGACCCAGTACTTC
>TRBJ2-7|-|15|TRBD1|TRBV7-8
CASSSDRGDSYEQYF
TGTGCCAGCAGCTCTGACAGGGGGGACTCCTACGAGCAGTACTTC
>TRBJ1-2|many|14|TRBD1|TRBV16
CASSQSAGGGGYTF
TGTGCCAGCAGCCAATCCGCAGGGGGCGGTGGCTACACCTTC
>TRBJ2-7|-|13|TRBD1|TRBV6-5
CASSYDRENEQYF
TGTGCCAGCAGTTACGACAGGGAAAACGAGCAGTACTTC
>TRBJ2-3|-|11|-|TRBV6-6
CASTTTDTQYF
TGTGCCAGCACAACTACAGATACGCAGTATTTT
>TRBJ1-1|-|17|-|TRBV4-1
CASSQEASSWGNTEAFF
TGCGCCAGCAGCCAAGAAGCTTCCTCCTGGGGGAACACTGAAGCTTTCTTT
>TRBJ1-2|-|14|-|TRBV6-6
CASSIPGLQHGYTF
TGTGCCAGCAGTATCCCTGGACTACAGCACGGCTACACCTTC
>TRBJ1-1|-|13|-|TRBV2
CASRGEMNTEAFF
TGTGCCAGCAGGGGAGAAATGAACACTGAAGCTTTCTTT
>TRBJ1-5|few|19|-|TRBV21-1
CASSKDGAGREDSNQPQHF
TGTGCCAGCAGCAAAGATGGAGCAGGGAGGGAGGATAGCAATCAGCCCCAGCATTTT
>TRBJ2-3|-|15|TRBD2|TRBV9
CASSRSGSGTDTQYF
TGTGCCAGCAGTCGAAGCGGGAGCGGAACAGATACGCAGTATTTT
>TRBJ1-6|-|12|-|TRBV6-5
CASRNTNSPLHF
TGTGCCAGCAGAAATACGAATTCACCCCTCCACTTT
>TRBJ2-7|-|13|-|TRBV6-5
CASSSDKTYEQYF
TGTGCCAGCAGTTCAGACAAGACCTACGAGCAGTACTTC
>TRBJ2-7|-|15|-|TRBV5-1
CASSGDSAPPYEQYF
TGCGCCAGCAGCGGGGACTCCGCGCCCCCCTACGAGCAGTACTTC
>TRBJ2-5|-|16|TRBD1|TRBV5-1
CASSLGPDRGRETQYF
TGCGCCAGCAGCTTGGGACCGGACAGGGGGCGAGAGACCCAGTACTTC
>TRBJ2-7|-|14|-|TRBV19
CASSIVHSMGEQYF
TGTGCCAGTAGTATAGTTCACAGTATGGGCGAGCAGTACTTC
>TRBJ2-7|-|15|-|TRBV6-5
CASSYWQGSFSEQYF
TGTGCCAGCAGTTACTGGCAGGGGAGTTTCTCCGAGCAGTACTTC
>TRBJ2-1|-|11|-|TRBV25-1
CASRMVNEQFF
TGTGCCAGCCGGATGGTAAATGAGCAGTTCTTC
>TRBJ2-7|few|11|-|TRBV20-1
CSARSQAEQYF
TGCAGTGCTAGATCTCAAGCCGAGCAGTACTTC
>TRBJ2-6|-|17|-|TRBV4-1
CASSQTLIVSGANVLTF
TGCGCCAGCAGTCAGACCCTAATCGTCTCTGGGGCCAACGTCCTGACTTTC
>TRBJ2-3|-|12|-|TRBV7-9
CASSFPKTTQYF
TGTGCCAGCAGCTTTCCTAAGACGACGCAGTATTTT
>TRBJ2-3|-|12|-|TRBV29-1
CSVEDGTDTQYF
TGCAGCGTTGAAGACGGCACAGATACGCAGTATTTT
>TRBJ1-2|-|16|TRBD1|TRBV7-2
CASSSGQGATFHGYTF
TGTGCCAGCAGCTCGGGACAGGGGGCCACGTTTCATGGCTACACCTTC
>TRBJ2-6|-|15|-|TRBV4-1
CASSQVNTGANVLTF
TGCGCCAGCAGCCAAGTTAATACTGGGGCCAACGTCCTGACTTTC
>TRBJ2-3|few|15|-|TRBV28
CASSPGDRRTDTQYF
TGTGCCAGCAGTCCAGGGGACCGGAGAACAGATACGCAGTATTTT
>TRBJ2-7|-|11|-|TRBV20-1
CSAMESYEQYF
TGCAGTGCTATGGAATCATACGAGCAGTACTTC